This record covers a single TCR beta chain. This clonotype was seen more than once but under ten times. The antigen this receptor binds is unknown. No base qualities exist here, and no much larger clone lies one base off it. The treatment or condition label corresponds to: in vitro stimulation with specific CMV peptide epitopes to enrich CMV-specific T cells. The germline V gene yields MDHEN for CDR1 and SYDVKM for CDR2. V is reduced by 3 bases and J by 6 bases, leaving a spacing of 17 bases between them. From the cysteine up to the phenylalanine, the CDR3 has a length of 16 residues. The entry retains the CDR3 DNA only, 48 bases that are in frame from base 1. The data stem from a study of T cell repertoires in cytomegalovirus infection (dated by TCRdb to the late 2010s). About the full investigation: Recently identified HLA-C-restricted CMV epitopes, whose presentation resists viral immunomodulation, were targeted by peptide stimulations together with well-studied HLA-B-restricted epitopes. The HLA type of each donor mattered for the analysis, because public TCR beta signatures pointed to carriage of CMV infection along with the matching HLA type. Findings and caveats that apply to the study as a whole: Cumulative frequency of public TCR beta family members discriminated carriers of CMV infection plus the relevant HLA type in this cohort and an independent approximately 360-donor cohort. The ex vivo response was dominated by HLA-C-restricted CMV-specific TCR beta clonotypes, which also provided the single most frequent clonotype in two of eight donors.

TCRdb records Illumina HiSeq 1500 as the sequencer. The public reads were reanalyzed by TCRdb: fastp trimming at Q25, MiXCR alignment, in-frame beta chains only. CDR3 protein sequences are deduplicated, and each keeps its most common genes and DNA. This sample is represented by 400,000 to 600,000 distinct CDR3 sequences; 42% of them were singletons. Of the sample, approximately 40% falls within the top ten clones. The chain is encoded by TRBV28 joined to TRBJ1-4; the D gene lacks a confident call. The sequencing used cultured PBMCs, collected from culture after CMV antigen stimulation. The TCR sequence derives from a human donor in good health (CMV status not recorded). Some clones in this sample may be carry-over from other donors' samples. The CDR3 protein sequence reads: CASSFAGGGQDEKLFF. The nucleotide sequence is given as TGTGCCAGCAGTTTCGCCGGCGGTGGGCAGGATGAAAAACTGTTTTTT.